This T cell receptor beta chain was recovered during a study of radiotherapy plus CTLA-4 blockade in lung cancer. Study summary: Objective responses were seen in 15% to 20% of patients, disease control in around 31%. Whole-study findings and limits: Increased serum interferon-beta after radiation also reportedly predicted response strongly. Tumor-origin TCR clones grew in blood after radiotherapy plus ipilimumab.

Some clones are missing from TCRdb's copy, which holds only in-frame ones; the method was immunoSEQ multiplex PCR. The table includes some 70,000 clones, around three quarters detected once. The CDR3 consists of 15 residues. Trimming left V 3 bases short and J 4 bases short, with 13 bases between. Looked up from germline, CDR1 is MNHEY and CDR2 is SVGAGI. Focal radiation with ipilimumab CTLA-4 blockade was given to patients with chemo-refractory metastatic non-small-cell lung cancer. As for this clone: Its specificity is unknown.

This chain connects TRBV6-5 to TRBJ1-3; D is unresolved. The sequenced sample was peripheral blood, obtained from a patient treated with radiotherapy plus ipilimumab. This TCR was sampled from a human donor with non-small cell lung cancer who had a complete response to radiotherapy plus ipilimumab. The CDR3 reads CASSYSGFVGNTIYF. The CDR3 nucleotides are TGTGCCAGCAGTTATTCGGGGTTCGTCGGAAACACCATATATTTT.